One sample yielded the 26 T cell receptor beta chains listed below, sequenced in a study of blood T cell repertoires in COVID-19. Sequenced by immunoSEQ multiplex PCR; TCRdb stores in-frame clones only, minus some. The sample has 210,000 or so clones, about 90% seen once. Material: peripheral blood. All receptors derive from a man aged 50-59 years with acute or convalescent COVID-19.

The chain recombines TRBV6-6 with TRBJ2-1; D is perhaps TRBD1 or TRBD2 (10 bases each). The CDR3 is 21 amino acids. V was cut by 6 bases and J by 5 bases, with 35 bases left in between. Germline CDR1 is MNHNY and CDR2 is SVGAGI (reference sequence). The CDR3 DNA reads TGTGCCAGCAGCCCGATTGGACAGGGGGTGATACTAGCGGGGCTCAACAATGAGCAGTTCTTC. Protein sequence: CASSPIGQGVILAGLNNEQFF.

This rearrangement joins TRBV27 to TRBJ2-2; 7 bases agree with TRBD1. This CDR3 is built from 18 residues. Germline V gives CDR1 MNHEY, CDR2 SMNVEV (reference sequence). J was trimmed by 4 bases and V by 0 bases; bases with no gene match: 11. CDR3 sequence (DNA): TGTGCCAGCAGTTTATCATCCCGACAGGGTATAATCACCGGGGAGCTGTTTTTT. The encoded protein is CASSLSSRQGIITGELFF.

The chain links TRBV27 to TRBJ1-6; tentatively, D is TRBD1 (5 bases). V was pared by 5 bases and J by 0 bases, with 14 bases between. Germline CDR1 MNHEY, CDR2 SMNVEV (reference sequence). The CDR3 sequence is 17 residues long. Here the CDR3 DNA reads TGTGCCAGCAGTCTCGCTACAGGACCCTCCTATAATTCACCCCTCCACTTT. Residues: CASSLATGPSYNSPLHF.

As concerns this clone: The junction shows a germline mismatch at one end, possibly a read error. The rearrangement links TRBV10-2 to TRBJ2-7; 16 positions agree with TRBD2. Germline-derived CDR1 and CDR2 are WSHSY and SAAADI. CDR3 length equals 13 residues. The CDR3: CASSLGTSGRGSF. The CDR3 DNA follows: TGCGCCAGCAGCCTAGGGACTAGCGGGAGGGGTTCCTTC.

V usage is TRBV6-5 and J usage is TRBJ2-2, with D perhaps TRBD1 or TRBD2 (7 bases each). The CDR3 is made up of 14 amino acids. V shed 6 bases and J shed 7 bases, with 15 bases lying between them. Per the germline V gene, CDR1 is MNHEY and CDR2 is SVGAGI. The CDR3 is CASRYRGGSGELFF. In DNA form, the CDR3 reads TGTGCCAGCAGGTACAGGGGAGGGAGCGGGGAGCTGTTTTTT.

The chain employs TRBV11-2 and TRBJ1-1; D may be TRBD1 (6 bases). The CDR3 totals 13 residues. V was shortened by 4 bases and J by 3 bases, with 9 bases between the two germline ends. CDR1 and CDR2 from the germline V gene are SGHAT and FQNNGV. This CDR3 is CASSWNRDTEAFF. The CDR3 DNA is TGTGCCAGCAGCTGGAACAGGGACACTGAAGCTTTCTTT.

This chain uses TRBV9 with TRBJ2-1; 8 bases match TRBD2. Looked up from germline, CDR1 is SGDLS and CDR2 is YYNGEE. The CDR3 loop spans 15 amino acids. After removal of 0 bases from V and 7 bases from J, the junction contained 6 bases not matched to a gene. This CDR3 reads CASSVGTSIPNEQFF. In DNA, the CDR3 is TGTGCCAGCAGCGTAGGGACTAGCATACCGAATGAGCAGTTCTTC.

The chain couples TRBV10-3 to TRBJ1-2; 8 bases match TRBD1. Germline V gives CDR1 ENHRY, CDR2 SYGVKD. There are 12 residues in the CDR3. Losses at the gene ends were 4 bases for V and 6 bases for J; bases not matched to a gene: 1. CDR3 region: CAISVQGDGYTF. DNA of the CDR3: TGTGCCATCAGTGTACAGGGGGATGGCTACACCTTC.

The chain combines TRBV10-3 with TRBJ2-7; 9 bases agree with TRBD1. CDR3 length: 12 residues. J was trimmed by 7 bases and V by 6 bases; bases with no gene match: 4. The germline V gene encodes CDR1 ENHRY and CDR2 SYGVKD. The CDR3 coding sequence is TGTGCCATCAGCCGCGACAGGGGGGAGCAGTACTTC. Translated, it gives CAISRDRGEQYF.

The CDR3 nucleotides are TGTGCCAGCAGCCCCCAGGGAGGGATTGGGGGATGGGCCAACGTCCTGACTTTC. Protein sequence: CASSPQGGIGGWANVLTF. This sequence joins TRBV11-2 and TRBJ2-6; TRBD2 agrees at 7 bases. Looked up from germline, CDR1 is SGHAT and CDR2 is FQNNGV. The V segment lost 5 bases and the J segment 5 bases; nucleotides outside the gene matches: 15. This CDR3 comprises 18 residues.

CDR3 sequence (DNA): TGTGCCAGCAGCTTGACCGGGGGGGACGAGCAGTACTTC. It is translated as CASSLTGGDEQYF. The genes are TRBV7-2 and TRBJ2-7, with 8 bases aligning to TRBD2. J was trimmed by 5 bases and V by 3 bases; bases with no gene match: 3. The V gene's germline CDR1 is SGHTA and CDR2 FQGNSA. The CDR3 is 13 residues long.

The CDR3 protein is CATSRVTNSPYNEQFF. CDR3 in DNA: TGTGCCACCAGCAGAGTTACGAACTCCCCGTACAATGAGCAGTTCTTC. The V and J genes are TRBV15 and TRBJ2-1; no clear D gene. The CDR3 runs to 16 residues. V dropped 1 base and J dropped 4 bases, with 14 bases sitting between them. The germline V gene encodes CDR1 LNHNV and CDR2 YYDKDF (reference sequence).

The rearrangement joins TRBV11-2 to TRBJ1-3; 9 bases are a match to TRBD1. J was trimmed by 6 bases and V by 5 bases; bases with no gene match: 14. The CDR3 covers 17 residues. The V gene's germline CDR1 is SGHAT and CDR2 FQNNGV. DNA of the CDR3: TGTGCCAGCAGCCTCCTAGCAATCGGGGACAGGGTAAACACCATATATTTT. It yields the protein CASSLLAIGDRVNTIYF.

The chain is built from TRBV30 and TRBJ1-1, with no clear D. Germline CDR1 is GTSNPN and CDR2 is SVGIG (reference sequence). V dropped 2 bases and J dropped 6 bases, with 7 bases sitting between them. This CDR3 is built from 11 residues. The CDR3 DNA follows: TGTGCCTGGAGTCGGTGGTCTGAAGCTTTCTTT. It is translated as CAWSRWSEAFF.

The rearrangement joins TRBV27 to TRBJ1-6, with 7 positions matching TRBD1. J was trimmed by 5 bases and V by 2 bases; bases with no gene match: 9. Germline V gene sequence: CDR1 MNHEY, CDR2 SMNVEV (reference sequence). This CDR3 is built from 17 residues. This chain's CDR3 is CASSLGTGQTNNSPLHF. Written as DNA, the CDR3 is TGTGCCAGCAGTTTAGGGACGGGACAGACCAATAATTCACCCCTCCACTTT.

The chain carries TRBV9 and TRBJ1-2; TRBD1 is a possible D gene (6 bases). Trimming stripped 4 bases from V and 4 bases from J, with 11 bases between. Germline-derived CDR1 and CDR2 are SGDLS and YYNGEE. This CDR3 has 13 amino acids. CDR3 in DNA: TGTGCCAGCAGCCAAGGACAGCCCTATGGCTACACCTTC. Translating it yields CASSQGQPYGYTF.

This clone was found once. The gene calls are TRBV4-1 and TRBJ2-3, with 7 bases identical to TRBD2. V was pared by 3 bases and J by 0 bases, with 6 bases of the junction left unmatched. Germline CDR1 is MGHRA and CDR2 is YSYEKL. This CDR3 comprises 16 residues. This chain's CDR3 is CASSQILATSTDTQYF. The CDR3 bases are TGCGCCAGCAGCCAGATACTAGCGACTAGCACAGATACGCAGTATTTT.

In its sample, this clone was seen once. The chain employs TRBV27 and TRBJ1-6; D not resolved. Per the germline V gene, CDR1 is MNHEY and CDR2 is SMNVEV (reference sequence). The V and J ends lost 6 bases and 2 bases respectively, with 5 bases between them. The CDR3 has 13 residues. The CDR3 DNA sequence: TGTGCCAGCAGGCGGGCCTATAATTCACCCCTCCACTTT. Protein sequence: CASRRAYNSPLHF.

This clone was seen just once. V and J are TRBV3-1 (or the pseudogene TRBV3-2) and TRBJ2-7; D possibly corresponds to TRBD1 (6 bases). Germline V gene sequence: CDR1 LGHDT, CDR2 YNNKEL (reference sequence). CDR3 length equals 15 residues. The V and J ends lost 4 bases and 0 bases respectively, with 13 bases between them. The CDR3 protein is CASSLTWDNSYEQYF. The DNA of the CDR3 is TGTGCCAGCAGCCTTACGTGGGACAACTCCTACGAGCAGTACTTC.

V is TRBV7-2 and J is TRBJ2-7, with TRBD1 identical over 7 bases. This CDR3 has 14 residues. The V gene's germline CDR1 is SGHTA and CDR2 FQGNSA. V shed 0 bases and J 3 bases; nucleotides not matched to a gene: 2. In nucleotides, the CDR3 is TGTGCCAGCAGCTTAGCGGGACAGTACTACGAGCAGTACGTC. Amino acids: CASSLAGQYYEQYV.

The chain is built from TRBV21-1 and TRBJ2-1; TRBD2, the table's D call, lacks a check against the DNA. TRBV21-1 is a known pseudogene. This CDR3 has 14 residues. Here the CDR3 reads CARTKREWLSEQFF. CDR3 DNA sequence: TGTGCCAGAACCAAGCGGGAGTGGTTAAGTGAGCAGTTCTTC.

This rearrangement joins TRBV9 to TRBJ1-3; no definite D call. The germline V gene encodes CDR1 SGDLS and CDR2 YYNGEE. V dropped 0 bases and J dropped 0 bases, with 10 bases sitting between them. The CDR3 spans 16 residues. CDR3 in DNA: TGTGCCAGCAGCGTAGGGGCGGGGAGCTCTGGAAACACCATATATTTT. Protein product: CASSVGAGSSGNTIYF.

V and J are TRBV6-6 and TRBJ1-2; 10 bases agree with TRBD1. There are 15 residues in the CDR3. Losses at the gene ends were 3 bases for V and 5 bases for J; bases not matched to a gene: 6. Germline lookup yields CDR1 MNHNY and CDR2 SVGAGI (reference sequence). The CDR3 DNA reads as TGTGCCAGCAGTTATGATGGACAGGGGGGATATGGCTACACCTTC. Translated, it gives CASSYDGQGGYGYTF.

The chain employs TRBV9 and TRBJ1-4, with TRBD1 identical over 7 bases. V lost 4 bases, J lost 5 bases, and 5 bases stayed unmatched. Germline V gene sequence: CDR1 SGDLS, CDR2 YYNGEE. This CDR3 spans 14 amino acids. This CDR3 is CASSREQGNEKLFF. The CDR3 bases are TGTGCCAGCAGCCGGGAACAGGGGAATGAAAAACTGTTTTTT.

The V gene is TRBV6-6, the J gene TRBJ2-7; TRBD2 matches at 12 bases. CDR3 length: 14 residues. Germline V lookup: CDR1 MNHNY, CDR2 SVGAGI (reference sequence). The ends lost 4 bases at V and 4 bases at J; junction bases unmatched: 2. The CDR3 DNA reads TGTGCCAGCAGTTCACTAGCGGGGGGTTACGAGCAGTACGTC. It translates to CASSSLAGGYEQYV.

This rearrangement joins TRBV28 to TRBJ1-3; D is perhaps TRBD1 (5 bases). The ends were cut back, 3 bases at V and 7 bases at J, with 10 bases in the middle. CDR1 and CDR2 from the germline V gene are MDHEN and SYDVKM. This CDR3 spans 13 amino acids. The CDR3 is CASSFRAVNTIYF. The CDR3 DNA follows: TGTGCCAGCAGTTTCAGGGCGGTGAACACCATATATTTT.